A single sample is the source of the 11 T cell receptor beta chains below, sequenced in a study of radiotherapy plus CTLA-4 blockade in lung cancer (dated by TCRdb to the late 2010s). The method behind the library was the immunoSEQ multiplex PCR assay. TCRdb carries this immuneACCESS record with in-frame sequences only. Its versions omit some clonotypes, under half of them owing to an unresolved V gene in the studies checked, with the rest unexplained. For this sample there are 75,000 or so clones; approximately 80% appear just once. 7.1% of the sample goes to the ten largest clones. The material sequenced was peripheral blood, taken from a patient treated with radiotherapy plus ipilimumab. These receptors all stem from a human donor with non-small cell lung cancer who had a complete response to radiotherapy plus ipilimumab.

The DNA of the CDR3 is TGCGCCAGCAGTGATGGAGGGGTCGGAACTAATGAAAAACTGTTTTTT. This sequence encodes CASSDGGVGTNEKLFF. This chain links TRBV10-1 with TRBJ1-4; the D gene is possibly TRBD1 (5 bases). CDR1 and CDR2 from the germline V gene are WNHNN and SYGVQD (reference sequence). V was trimmed by 3 bases and J by 1 base, leaving 12 bases between them. The length of the CDR3 is 16 residues.

DNA of the CDR3: TGTGCCAGCTCACCGTCTCTCAGGGGTGCCATGAACACTGAAGCTTTCTTT. Translating it yields CASSPSLRGAMNTEAFF. J is TRBJ1-1 and V is TRBV18, with D perhaps TRBD1 (6 bases). This CDR3 is 17 amino acids long. Germline V gene sequence: CDR1 KGHSH, CDR2 LQKENI. The V gene lost 3 bases and the J gene lost 0 bases, with 17 bases spanning the gap.

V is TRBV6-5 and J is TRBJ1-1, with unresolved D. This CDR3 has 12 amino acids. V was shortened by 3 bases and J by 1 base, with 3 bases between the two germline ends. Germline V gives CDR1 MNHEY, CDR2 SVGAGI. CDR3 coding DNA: TGTGCCAGCAGTTATCGGAACACTGAAGCTTTCTTT. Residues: CASSYRNTEAFF.

In nucleotides, the CDR3 is TGTGCCTGGAGTCCACTAGGAGTTGCAGAGACCCAGTACTTC. Its protein is CAWSPLGVAETQYF. The chain has TRBV30 and TRBJ2-5; possible D gene TRBD2, 5 bases. The germline V gene encodes CDR1 GTSNPN and CDR2 SVGIG (reference sequence). The CDR3 has 14 residues. The germline V and J ends were trimmed by 2 bases and 4 bases, with 14 bases remaining between them.

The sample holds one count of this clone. DNA of the CDR3: TGTGCCAGCAGTTTATCTCGTGACAGGAGAGCAACTGGTGACTATGGCTACACCTTC. Translating gives CASSLSRDRRATGDYGYTF. The V and J genes are TRBV27 and TRBJ1-2; possible D gene TRBD1, 6 bases. This CDR3 is 19 amino acids long. Germline lookup yields CDR1 MNHEY and CDR2 SMNVEV (reference sequence). V lost 0 bases, J lost 3 bases, and 23 bases lay in between.

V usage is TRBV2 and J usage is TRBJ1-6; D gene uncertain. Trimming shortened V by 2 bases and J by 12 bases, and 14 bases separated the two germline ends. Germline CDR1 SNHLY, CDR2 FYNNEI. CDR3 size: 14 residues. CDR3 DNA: TGTGCCAGCAGTGAACGCACAGTTGGTGGACCCCTCCACTTT. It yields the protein CASSERTVGGPLHF. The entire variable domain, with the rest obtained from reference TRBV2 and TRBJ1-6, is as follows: EPEVTQTPSHQVTQMGQEVILRCVPISNHLYFYWYRQILGQKVEFLVSFYNNEISEKSEIFDDQFSVERPDGSNFTLKIRSTKLEDSAMYFCASSERTVGGPLHFGNGTRLTVT.

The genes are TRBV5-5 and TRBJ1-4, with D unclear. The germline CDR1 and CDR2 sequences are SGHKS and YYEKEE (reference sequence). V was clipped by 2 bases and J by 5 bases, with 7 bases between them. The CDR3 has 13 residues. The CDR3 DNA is TGTGCCAGCAGCTTAAAGGGAAATGAAAAACTGTTTTTT. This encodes CASSLKGNEKLFF. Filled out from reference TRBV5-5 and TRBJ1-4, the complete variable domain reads DAGVTQSPTHLIKTRGQQVTLRCSPISGHKSVSWYQQVLGQGPQFIFQYYEKEERGRGNFPDRFSARQFPNYSSELNVNALLLGDSALYLCASSLKGNEKLFFGSGTQLSVL.

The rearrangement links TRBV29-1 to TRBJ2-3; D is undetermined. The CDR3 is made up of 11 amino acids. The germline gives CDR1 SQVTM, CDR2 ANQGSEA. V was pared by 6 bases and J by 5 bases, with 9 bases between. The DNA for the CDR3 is TGCAGCGTGGCTGATCGAGATACGCAGTATTTT. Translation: CSVADRDTQYF.

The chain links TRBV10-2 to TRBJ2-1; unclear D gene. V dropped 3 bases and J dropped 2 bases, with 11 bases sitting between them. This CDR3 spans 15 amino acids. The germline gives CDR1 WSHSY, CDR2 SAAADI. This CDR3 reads CASSDPPDAYNEQFF. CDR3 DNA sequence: TGCGCCAGCAGTGACCCCCCTGATGCCTACAATGAGCAGTTCTTC.

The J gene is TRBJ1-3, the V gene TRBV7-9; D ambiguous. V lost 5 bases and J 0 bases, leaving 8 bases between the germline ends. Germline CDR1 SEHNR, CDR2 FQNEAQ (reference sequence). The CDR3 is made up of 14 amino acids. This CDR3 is CASSLQFSGNTIYF. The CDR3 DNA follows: TGTGCCAGCAGCCTCCAATTCTCTGGAAACACCATATATTTT.

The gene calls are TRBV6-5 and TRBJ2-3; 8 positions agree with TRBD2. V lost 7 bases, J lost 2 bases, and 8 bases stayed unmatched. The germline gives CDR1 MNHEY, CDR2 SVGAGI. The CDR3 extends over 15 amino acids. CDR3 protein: CASNPRGAPTDTQYF. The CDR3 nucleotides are TGTGCCAGCAATCCGCGGGGGGCTCCCACAGATACGCAGTATTTT.